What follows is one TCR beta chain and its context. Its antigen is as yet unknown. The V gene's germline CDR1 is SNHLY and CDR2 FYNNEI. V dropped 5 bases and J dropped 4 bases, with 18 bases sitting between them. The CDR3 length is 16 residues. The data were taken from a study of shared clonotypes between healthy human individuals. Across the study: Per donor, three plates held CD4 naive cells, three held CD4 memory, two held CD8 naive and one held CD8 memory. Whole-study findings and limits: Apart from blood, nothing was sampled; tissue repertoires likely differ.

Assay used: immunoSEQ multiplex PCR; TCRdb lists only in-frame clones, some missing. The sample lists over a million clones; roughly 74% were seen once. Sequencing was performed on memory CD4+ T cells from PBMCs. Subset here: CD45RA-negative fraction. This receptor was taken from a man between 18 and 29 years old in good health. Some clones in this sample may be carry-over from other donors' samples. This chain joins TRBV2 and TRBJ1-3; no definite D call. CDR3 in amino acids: CASSYLEASSGNTIYF. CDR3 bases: TGTGCCAGCAGTTACCTCGAAGCGTCATCCGGAAACACCATATATTTT.